The sequence of this TCR beta chain was determined in a study of blood T cell repertoires in COVID-19. About the research overall: Both acute and convalescent COVID-19 samples were obtained from the United States, Italy and Spain. Nucleic acid was either cDNA or gDNA, and it came from T cells, B-cell-depleted T cells, or PBMCs.

The germline V gene encodes CDR1 LGHDT and CDR2 YNNKEL (reference sequence). The CDR3 has 16 residues. The V gene end was trimmed by 3 bases and the J gene end by 1 base; junction bases not matched to a gene: 8. Methods used by the authors: Amplifying reference gene primers gave estimates of nucleated cell counts. TCRdb's table, derived via immunoSEQ multiplex PCR, lists solely in-frame clones and lacks some. The V and J calls and clone size are taken from that table; D and trimming were inferred from the DNA. This sample has approximately 240,000 clones, with around 84% found just once. Material for sequencing was peripheral blood. The TCR sequence derives from a woman of 80 years or more with active or convalescent COVID-19. This chain connects TRBV3-1 (or the pseudogene TRBV3-2) to TRBJ2-5, with 7 bases identical to TRBD2. CDR3 in amino acids: CASSHPGRGSQETQYF. CDR3 in DNA: TGTGCCAGCAGCCACCCCGGCCGCGGGAGCCAAGAGACCCAGTACTTC.